The rows below give T cell receptor beta chains drawn from one sample of a study of cytomegalovirus exposure and HLA in healthy donors. The data were produced by immunoSEQ multiplex PCR, yet TCRdb's version contains in-frame clones alone and is incomplete. The table includes about 120,000 clones, 65% to 80% detected once. The sample consisted of PBMCs. Receptors were obtained from a woman aged 40 to 50 in good health and CMV-seropositive. Each CDR3 is given with its conserved first and last residue. A D gene is named only where the DNA matches it firmly. A row's size may be missing; if present it is once, few, many or a size class.

clone_size j_call v_call d_call cdr3_nt cdr3_aa
. TRBJ2-5 TRBV30 TRBD1 TGTGCCTGGAGCCTTACAGGGGGGCCCAAAGAGACCCAGTACTTC CAWSLTGGPKETQYF
. TRBJ2-7 TRBV5-6 TRBD2 TGTGCCAGCAGCTTGGCCGGTGGTTGGCGGGGGAGCTACGAGCAGTACTTC CASSLAGGWRGSYEQYF
. TRBJ2-1 TRBV4-3 TRBD2 TGCGCCAGCAGCCAAGATTGGGGACTAACCTACAATGAGCAGTTCTTC CASSQDWGLTYNEQFF
few TRBJ1-2 TRBV10-2 . TGCGCCAGCAGTGAGTCTTATAACTATGGCTACACCTTC CASSESYNYGYTF
. TRBJ2-5 TRBV4-1 TRBD2 TGCGCCAGCAGCCAAGATTACCGACTAGCGGAATTCCAAGAGACCCAGTACTTC CASSQDYRLAEFQETQYF
. TRBJ2-2 TRBV7-9 TRBD1 TGTGCCAGCAGGGGGGACAGGCTTTACACCGGGGAGCTGTTTTTT CASRGDRLYTGELFF
few TRBJ1-4 TRBV7-9 . TGTGCCAGCAGCTTAGTGGGGAGAGGTGAAAAACTGTTTTTT CASSLVGRGEKLFF
. TRBJ1-3 TRBV9 . TGTGCCAGCAGCCTTCAACCATCGGAGACTCTCGGAAACACCATATATTTT CASSLQPSETLGNTIYF
. TRBJ1-1 TRBV4-1 TRBD1 TGCGCCAGCAGCCAAATCACAGGGGAAGAAGCTTTCTTT CASSQITGEEAFF
few TRBJ2-7 TRBV30 . TGTGCCTGGAGTGTCGGGGCCTACGAGCAGTACTTC CAWSVGAYEQYF
. TRBJ1-2 TRBV2 . TGTGCCAGCAGCTCTGGGATTGGGGGCTCGGGCTACACCTTC CASSSGIGGSGYTF
. TRBJ1-1 TRBV6-5 TRBD1 TGTGCCAGCAGTGGACAGGGGGTATCCGAAGCTTTCTTT CASSGQGVSEAFF
once TRBJ2-7 TRBV6-6 TRBD1 TGTGCCAGCAGACCCGGGACAGGGGGCGACGAGCAGTACTTC CASRPGTGGDEQYF
. TRBJ1-5 TRBV19 . TGTGCCAGTAGTATAGGGGCAGGGCTTTATAGCAATCAGCCCCAGCATTTT CASSIGAGLYSNQPQHF
. TRBJ2-7 TRBV30 . TGTGCCTTCTGGGTAGGGGGGGACGAGCAGTACTTC CAFWVGGDEQYF
. TRBJ2-3 TRBV7-2 . TGTGCCAGCAGCTTGGGGCCCCGTAGCACAGATACGCAGTATTTT CASSLGPRSTDTQYF
. TRBJ1-4 TRBV6-1 . TGTGCCAGCATAGGGGGTGCAACTAATGAAAAACTGTTTTTT CASIGGATNEKLFF
few TRBJ1-1 TRBV7-9 . TGTGCCAGCAGCCCCGGCGGGCAGCAGAACACTGAAGCTTTCTTT CASSPGGQQNTEAFF
. TRBJ2-3 TRBV4-2 TRBD1 TGTGCCAGCAGCTCCCGGACAGGGGCCACAGATACGCAGTATTTT CASSSRTGATDTQYF
few TRBJ1-4 TRBV7-9 TRBD1 TGTGCCAGCAGCGCGACAGGGGGCGATGAAAAACTGTTTTTT CASSATGGDEKLFF
. TRBJ1-4 TRBV18 TRBD1 TGTGCCAGCTCACCTGGTCACACAGGGGCTCTTAATGAAAAACTGTTTTTT CASSPGHTGALNEKLFF
. TRBJ1-1 TRBV7-6 . TGTGCCAGCAGCTTAAGTACCGGGGTAGGGGCTTTCTTT CASSLSTGVGAFF
few TRBJ1-1 TRBV6-1 . TGTGCCAGCAGGGCGAGGGACAATAGCGGGACTGAAGCTTTCTTT CASRARDNSGTEAFF
. TRBJ1-1 TRBV6-6 TRBD1 TGTGCCAGCAGCCGCGCCGGGACAGGGTCAATTGAAGCTTTCTTT CASSRAGTGSIEAFF
. TRBJ2-2 TRBV7-9 . TGTGCCAGCAGCCCACCGAGCTGGGCAGGGTCCGGGGAGCTGTTTTTT CASSPPSWAGSGELFF
. TRBJ2-7 TRBV4-1 . TGCGCCAGCAGCCATCAGAGGGCAGAGTACTCCTACGAGCAGTACTTC CASSHQRAEYSYEQYF
once TRBJ1-6 TRBV6-5 TRBD1 TGTGCCAGCAGTTACCCCCGGGACAGGGGTAATTCACCCCTCCACTTT CASSYPRDRGNSPLHF
few TRBJ2-1 TRBV7-9 . TGTGCCAGCAGCTTCTCAGGGGTAGTCATTGATGAGCAGTTCTTC CASSFSGVVIDEQFF
. TRBJ2-7 TRBV2 TRBD2 TGTGCCAGCACTGAGAGAACGGGGGGGGCGGCCGAGCAGTACTTC CASTERTGGAAEQYF
. TRBJ1-6 TRBV6-6 . TGTGCCAGCAGTTACGGTGAGCCCGCGGGGTCACCCCTCCACTTT CASSYGEPAGSPLHF
. TRBJ2-7 TRBV7-2 . TGTGCCAGCAGCTTAGGTTTGGAGTACGAGCAGTACTTC CASSLGLEYEQYF
. TRBJ2-7 TRBV30 TRBD2 TGTGCCTGGAGTTTGGGGCAGGGAGGGACCTACGAGCAGTACTTC CAWSLGQGGTYEQYF
. TRBJ2-3 TRBV9 . TGTGCCAGCAGCTTTCGACAAAGCACAGATACGCAGTATTTT CASSFRQSTDTQYF
. TRBJ1-1 TRBV19 . TGTGCCAGTAGTATAGGGTCGAGGATTAACACTGAAGCTTTCTTT CASSIGSRINTEAFF
. TRBJ2-5 TRBV9 TRBD2 TGTGCCAGCAGCGTAAGTGCTAGCGGGGGCAAGCAAGAGACCCAGTACTTC CASSVSASGGKQETQYF
few TRBJ2-5 TRBV18 TRBD2 TGTGCCAGCTCACCGGGGACTAAAGAGACCCAGTACTTC CASSPGTKETQYF
. TRBJ1-4 TRBV7-9 . TGTGCCAGCAGCTTCGAGCTATTTAATGAAAAACTGTTTTTT CASSFELFNEKLFF
. TRBJ2-1 TRBV5-5 TRBD2 TGTGCCAGCAGCTTGTCCCCTAGCGGGGGATCCTACAATGAGCAGTTCTTC CASSLSPSGGSYNEQFF
. TRBJ1-2 TRBV5-1 . TGCGCCAGCAGCTTCTCAGGTTGGAAAGGCTACACCTTC CASSFSGWKGYTF
. TRBJ2-7 TRBV6-7 . TGTGCCAGCACTGGGGACACCTTCCTTCAGAACTTC CASTGDTFLQNF